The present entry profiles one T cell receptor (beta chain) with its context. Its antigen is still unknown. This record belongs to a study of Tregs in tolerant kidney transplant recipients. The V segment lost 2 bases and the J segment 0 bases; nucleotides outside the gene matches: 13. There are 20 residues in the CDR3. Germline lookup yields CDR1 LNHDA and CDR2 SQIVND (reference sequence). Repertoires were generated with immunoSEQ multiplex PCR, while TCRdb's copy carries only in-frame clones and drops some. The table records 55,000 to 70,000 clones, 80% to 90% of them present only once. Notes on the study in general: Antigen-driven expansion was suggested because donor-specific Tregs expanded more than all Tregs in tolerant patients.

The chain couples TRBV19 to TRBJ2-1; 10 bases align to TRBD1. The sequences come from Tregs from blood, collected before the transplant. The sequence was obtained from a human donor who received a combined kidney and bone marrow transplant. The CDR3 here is CASSIPRSRDRGPSYNEQFF. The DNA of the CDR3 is TGTGCCAGTAGTATACCCCGATCGCGGGACAGGGGCCCCTCCTACAATGAGCAGTTCTTC.